The 6 T cell receptor beta chains in this list originate from one sample, sequenced in a study of radiotherapy plus CTLA-4 blockade in lung cancer. The table came from immunoSEQ multiplex PCR; TCRdb's copy has only in-frame clones and leaves some out. The table includes about 55,000 clones, around 80% detected once. Sequencing used peripheral blood, obtained from a patient treated with radiotherapy plus ipilimumab. The receptors were gathered from a human donor with non-small cell lung cancer whose response to radiotherapy plus ipilimumab could not be evaluated.

In its sample, this clone was seen a few times. This chain joins TRBV5-6 and TRBJ2-7; 11 positions match TRBD2. Germline V gene lookup returns CDR1 SGHDT and CDR2 YYEEEE. V shed 0 bases, J shed 10 bases, and the junction held 9 bases outside the gene matches. The CDR3 is made up of 15 amino acids. The CDR3 reads CASSLAGTSGRFQYF. In DNA, the CDR3 is TGTGCCAGCAGCTTGGCGGGGACTAGCGGCCGGTTTCAGTACTTC.

The rearrangement links TRBV6-5 to TRBJ1-2; 11 bases line up with TRBD1. The CDR3 totals 15 residues. From germline, CDR1 is MNHEY and CDR2 SVGAGI. Germline trimming cut 2 bases from V and 8 bases from J; bases unmatched to any gene: 7. This CDR3 is CASSYRDRGLWGYTF. For the CDR3, the DNA is TGTGCCAGCAGTTACAGGGACAGGGGGTTATGGGGCTACACCTTC.

The V and J genes are TRBV9 and TRBJ1-3; perhaps TRBD1 as D (5 bases). Germline values: CDR1 SGDLS, CDR2 YYNGEE. The V end lost 0 bases, the J end lost 0 bases, and 13 bases lay between the germline ends. This CDR3 has 17 residues. CDR3 DNA sequence: TGTGCCAGCAGCGTAGAACCAGGGAGGAACTCTGGAAACACCATATATTTT. Amino acid sequence: CASSVEPGRNSGNTIYF.

V gene TRBV5-6 combines with J gene TRBJ2-7, with 8 bases aligning to TRBD2. The V and J ends lost 4 bases and 6 bases, in that order; junction bases with no gene match: 3. The germline CDR1 and CDR2 sequences are SGHDT and YYEEEE. The CDR3 runs 12 residues. As DNA, the CDR3 is TGTGCCAGCAGCGGAGGGACTAGCGAGCAGTACTTC. Residues: CASSGGTSEQYF.

This CDR3 is CASSLIVAGGDEQYF. DNA for the CDR3: TGTGCCAGCAGCTTAATCGTGGCAGGGGGAGACGAGCAGTACTTC. This chain connects TRBV11-2 to TRBJ2-7; 7 nucleotides align to TRBD1. Germline V gene sequence: CDR1 SGHAT, CDR2 FQNNGV. V shed 2 bases and J 5 bases; nucleotides not matched to a gene: 9. The CDR3 spans 15 residues.

CDR3 in amino acids: CASMKDRVVTEAFF. The CDR3, as DNA: TGTGCCAGCATGAAGGACAGGGTTGTCACTGAAGCTTTCTTT. The V gene is TRBV7-2, the J gene TRBJ1-1; 8 bases agree with TRBD1. V dropped 7 bases and J dropped 4; count of bases not matched to a gene: 8. This CDR3 has 14 residues. CDR1 and CDR2 (germline): SGHTA, FQGNSA.